This entry features one T cell receptor beta chain sequence. The antigen remains unidentified. The entry originates in a study of cytomegalovirus exposure and HLA in healthy donors. Study context: Earlier findings included about 120 million unique TCR beta sequences obtained from around 180 million T cells. Findings of the study overall: It emerged from a later analysis that several of the most significant clusters appeared to be linked to common viral pathogens. Researchers catalogued over 150 TCR beta chains as cytomegalovirus-associated.

With 60 Vbeta and 13 Jbeta primers, the PCR was carried out. Per the authors' pipeline: A later analysis counted 80 million or so unique TCR beta chains, some 12 million shared. The protocol was immunoSEQ multiplex PCR, while the TCRdb copy is restricted to in-frame clones and leaves out a portion. That table furnishes V, J and clone size, whereas the DNA furnished D and trimming. The sample shows about 88,000 clones, and 5% to 6.5% sits with its ten largest clones. V lost 2 bases to trimming and J lost 9 bases, with 17 bases between them. This CDR3 comprises 14 residues. The germline V gene encodes CDR1 SGHNT and CDR2 YYREEE (reference sequence).

The sequence was collected from a girl aged 5-17 years in good health and CMV-seropositive. The sequencing input was PBMCs. This rearrangement joins TRBV5-4 to TRBJ2-5, with D possibly being TRBD1 (6 bases). CDR3 sequence (DNA): TGTGCCAGCAGCTTCTTTGGGGGCGAGAGGGCCCAGTACTTC. It is translated as CASSFFGGERAQYF.